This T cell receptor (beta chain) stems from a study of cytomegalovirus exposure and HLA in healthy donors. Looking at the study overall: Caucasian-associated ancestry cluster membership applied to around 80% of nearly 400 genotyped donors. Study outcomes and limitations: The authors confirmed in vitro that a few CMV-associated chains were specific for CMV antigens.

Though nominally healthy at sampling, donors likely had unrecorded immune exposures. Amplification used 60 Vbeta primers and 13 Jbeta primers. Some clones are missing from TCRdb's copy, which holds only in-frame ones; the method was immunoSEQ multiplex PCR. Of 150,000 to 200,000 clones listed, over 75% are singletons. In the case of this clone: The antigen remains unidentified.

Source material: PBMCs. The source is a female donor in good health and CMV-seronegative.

For the CDR3, the DNA is TGCGCCAGCAGCTTCAATACAGGGGGGACTGAAGCTTTCTTT. It encodes CASSFNTGGTEAFF. The chain carries TRBV5-1 and TRBJ1-1; 8 positions agree with TRBD1. CDR1 and CDR2 (germline): SGHRS, YFSETQ. V was pared by 2 bases and J by 5 bases, with 5 bases of the junction left unmatched. The CDR3 is made up of 14 amino acids.